These 14 T cell receptor beta chains originate from one sample sequenced in a study of cytomegalovirus exposure and HLA in healthy donors. The PCR contained 60 Vbeta and 13 Jbeta primers. Clones were sequenced by immunoSEQ multiplex PCR, and TCRdb holds only the in-frame ones, with some missing. In the table there are about 86,000 clones, around four fifths of which are singletons. The sequencing input was PBMCs. These receptors were obtained from a male donor in good health and CMV-seropositive.

V is TRBV29-1 and J is TRBJ2-1, with D possibly being TRBD2 (5 bases). Trimming shortened V by 6 bases and J by 10 bases, and 10 bases separated the two germline ends. Germline CDR1 reads SQVTM; CDR2 reads ANQGSEA. The length of the CDR3 is 10 residues. As DNA, the CDR3 is TGCAGCGTCTCTTCGGGGGAGCAGTTCTTC. It encodes CSVSSGEQFF.

The chain is built from TRBV25-1 and TRBJ2-3; the D gene is possibly TRBD1 (6 bases). V dropped 8 bases and J dropped 2 bases, with 11 bases sitting between them. Germline CDR1 reads MGHDK; CDR2 reads SYGVNS. The CDR3 runs 13 residues. The CDR3 bases are TGTGCCAGCCAGGGGATTAACACAGATACGCAGTATTTT. The encoded protein is CASQGINTDTQYF.

The chain has TRBV28 and TRBJ1-5; D gene uncertain. The CDR3 length is 12 residues. From germline, CDR1 is MDHEN and CDR2 SYDVKM. Trimming took off 5 bases at V and 7 bases at J, with 9 bases between the two ends. The CDR3 DNA reads as TGTGCCAGCAGTGTCCACTTCCAGCCCCAGCATTTT. Translating gives CASSVHFQPQHF.

This clone was observed a single time. This chain links TRBV10-3 with TRBJ2-2; D ambiguous. Germline lookup yields CDR1 ENHRY and CDR2 SYGVKD. V shed 7 bases and J shed 2 bases, with 11 bases lying between them. The CDR3 totals 14 residues. The CDR3 region has the DNA TGTGCCATCAAATCCAGCGCCAACACCGGGGAGCTGTTTTTT. It yields the protein CAIKSSANTGELFF.

The table lists this clone with a few counts. J is TRBJ2-3 and V is TRBV5-1; no definite D call. The V end lost 1 base, the J end lost 1 base, and 7 bases lay between the germline ends. Germline V gene data show CDR1 as SGHRS and CDR2 as YFSETQ. The CDR3 extends over 14 amino acids. The CDR3 DNA sequence: TGCGCCAGCAGCTTGTATCAGGGCACAGATACGCAGTATTTT. Its protein product is CASSLYQGTDTQYF.

This clone was counted once. This chain uses TRBV5-1 with TRBJ1-1, with TRBD1 matching over 7 bases. Germline lookup yields CDR1 SGHRS and CDR2 YFSETQ. J was trimmed by 3 bases and V by 5 bases; bases with no gene match: 4. This CDR3 is 13 amino acids long. CDR3 bases: TGCGCCAGCAGTTCTCAGGGGGACACTGAAGCTTTCTTT. Residues: CASSSQGDTEAFF.

The V call is TRBV5-1, the J call TRBJ2-7; TRBD1 matches 10 bases. Looked up from germline, CDR1 is SGHRS and CDR2 is YFSETQ. The V gene end was trimmed by 0 bases and the J gene end by 2 bases; junction bases not matched to a gene: 2. The CDR3 loop spans 15 amino acids. The CDR3 bases are TGCGCCAGCAGCTTGGCAGGGACAGGGGCCTACGAGCAGTACTTC. This codes for CASSLAGTGAYEQYF. The variable domain in full, completed from reference TRBV5-1 and TRBJ2-7, reads KAGVTQTPRYLIKTRGQQVTLSCSPISGHRSVSWYQQTPGQGLQFLFEYFSETQRNKGNFPGRFSGRQFSNSRSEMNVSTLELGDSALYLCASSLAGTGAYEQYFGPGTRLTVT.

This rearrangement joins TRBV5-1 to TRBJ2-7, with 14 bases that match TRBD2. Germline values: CDR1 SGHRS, CDR2 YFSETQ. The CDR3 covers 18 residues. V trimming: 2 bases; J trimming: 0 bases; junction bases outside the gene matches: 7. The chain's CDR3 is CASSFFGTSGRSSYEQYF. For the CDR3, the DNA is TGCGCCAGCAGCTTTTTTGGGACTAGCGGGAGAAGCTCCTACGAGCAGTACTTC.

The J gene is TRBJ1-5, the V gene TRBV28; D remains unclear. The germline V gene has CDR1 MDHEN and CDR2 SYDVKM. The V gene lost 8 bases and the J gene lost 4 bases, with 12 bases spanning the gap. The length of the CDR3 is 13 residues. DNA of the CDR3: TGTGCCAGCCTCAAGTACTTTAATCAGCCCCAGCATTTT. Translated, it gives CASLKYFNQPQHF.

The rearrangement links TRBV15 to TRBJ1-2; weak D call: TRBD1 (6 bases). The CDR3 length is 15 residues. Germline V gene sequence: CDR1 LNHNV, CDR2 YYDKDF (reference sequence). V dropped 2 bases and J dropped 5 bases, with 15 bases sitting between them. This CDR3 reads CATSRNKGQGYGYTF. The DNA of the CDR3 is TGTGCCACCAGCAGAAATAAGGGTCAGGGGTATGGCTACACCTTC. The full variable domain, with the rest looked up from reference TRBV15 and TRBJ1-2, is DAMVIQNPRYQVTQFGKPVTLSCSQTLNHNVMYWYQQKSSQAPKLLFHYYDKDFNNEADTPDNFQSRRPNTSFCFLDIRSPGLGDTAMYLCATSRNKGQGYGYTFGSGTRLTVV.

This chain joins TRBV7-8 and TRBJ1-1; D possibly corresponds to TRBD1 (6 bases). CDR1 and CDR2 (germline): SGHVS, FQNEAQ. V lost 5 bases, J lost 4 bases, and 14 bases lay in between. The CDR3 extends over 14 amino acids. CDR3 nucleotide sequence: TGTGCCAGCAGCCTGGGACATCGCAGCACTGAAGCTTTCTTT. Translation gives CASSLGHRSTEAFF.

This clone has a single count. Other DNA sequences in this specimen translate into the identical CDR3. The gene calls are TRBV5-6 and TRBJ1-5; TRBD1 matches 7 bases. CDR3 length: 13 residues. Unmatched junction bases numbered 4, after V lost 4 bases and J lost 6 bases. Germline values: CDR1 SGHDT, CDR2 YYEEEE. CDR3 sequence (DNA): TGTGCCAGCAGCCTAACAGGGGCTCAGCCCCAGCATTTT. It yields the protein CASSLTGAQPQHF.

The rearrangement uses TRBV27 and TRBJ2-1; possible D gene TRBD1, 6 bases. The CDR3 runs 14 residues. CDR1 is MNHEY and CDR2 is SMNVEV in the germline V gene (reference sequence). V lost 11 bases and J 6 bases, leaving 20 bases between the germline ends. The CDR3 DNA follows: TGTGCCGCCCGGGACACCCTGGGGGTCAATGAGCAGTTCTTC. The encoded protein is CAARDTLGVNEQFF.

In this sample, this clone turned up a few times. J is TRBJ1-1 and V is TRBV19, with 7 nucleotides matching TRBD1. With V trimmed by 9 bases and J by 4 bases, 8 bases remained unmatched. Germline V CDR1 and CDR2: LNHDA, SQIVND (reference sequence). This CDR3 region has 13 residues. CDR3 in amino acids: CARDSGQITEAFF. The CDR3 coding sequence is TGTGCCAGGGATTCGGGACAGATCACTGAAGCTTTCTTT.